This entry describes one T cell receptor (beta chain). The data derive from a study of T-cell reconstitution after alpha-beta-depleted transplantation in children. The library targeted TCRbeta and was prepared with unique molecular identifiers. Via MiXCR, TCRdb re-called the PCR reads, giving one row per CDR3 protein. The sample carries about 500,000 distinct CDR3 sequences, roughly 33% recorded once. CDR3 length equals 17 residues. The J segment lost 2 bases and the V segment lost 1 base, leaving 9 bases of the junction unmatched. In germline, CDR1 is SGDLS, CDR2 YYNGEE. The sequence came from a human donor who donated a stem cell graft to a child with aplastic anemia. The rearrangement uses TRBV9 and TRBJ2-3, with 8 bases aligning to TRBD2. The sequencing here drew on PBMCs from the stem cell graft donor, taken from the stem cell graft. CDR3 DNA: TGTGCCAGCAGCGTAACGACGGGAGGGCGGGTCACAGATACGCAGTATTTT. Its protein is CASSVTTGGRVTDTQYF. Full variable domain (remainder filled in from reference TRBV9 and TRBJ2-3): DSGVTQTPKHLITATGQRVTLRCSPRSGDLSVYWYQQSLDQGLQFLIQYYNGEERAKGNILERFSAQQFPDLHSELNLSSLELGDSALYFCASSVTTGGRVTDTQYFGPGTRLTVL.